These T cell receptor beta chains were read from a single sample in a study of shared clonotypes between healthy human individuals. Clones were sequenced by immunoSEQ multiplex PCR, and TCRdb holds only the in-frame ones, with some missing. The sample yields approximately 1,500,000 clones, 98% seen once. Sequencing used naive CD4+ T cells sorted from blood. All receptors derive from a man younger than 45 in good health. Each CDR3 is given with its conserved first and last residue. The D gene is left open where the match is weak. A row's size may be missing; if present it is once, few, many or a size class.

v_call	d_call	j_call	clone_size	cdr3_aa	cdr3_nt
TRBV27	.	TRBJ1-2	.	CASSFFAGGTGGYTF	TGTGCCAGCAGTTTCTTTGCGGGGGGCACAGGTGGCTACACCTTC
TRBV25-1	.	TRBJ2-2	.	CASSVVSAGELFF	TGTGCCAGCAGTGTTGTATCAGCCGGGGAGCTGTTTTTT
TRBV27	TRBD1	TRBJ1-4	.	CASSRDSFNEKLFF	TGTGCCAGCAGTCGGGACAGTTTTAATGAAAAACTGTTTTTT
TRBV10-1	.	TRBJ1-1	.	CASRGDGEAFF	TGCGCCAGCAGGGGGGACGGTGAAGCTTTCTTT
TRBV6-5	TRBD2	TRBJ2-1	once	CASSYLAASSYNEQFF	TGTGCCAGCAGTTACCTAGCGGCTAGCTCCTACAATGAGCAGTTCTTC
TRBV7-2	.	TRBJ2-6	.	CASSLGGGANVLTF	TGTGCCAGCAGCTTAGGTGGGGGGGCCAACGTCCTGACTTTC
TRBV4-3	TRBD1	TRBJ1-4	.	CASSQRTGRDEKLFF	TGCGCCAGCAGCCAGAGGACAGGTCGGGATGAAAAACTGTTTTTT
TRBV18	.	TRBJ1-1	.	CASSPIRGAAEAFF	TGTGCCAGCTCACCCATCCGGGGCGCAGCTGAAGCTTTCTTT
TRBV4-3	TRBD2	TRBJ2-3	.	CASSQEGSGGEDTQYF	TGCGCCAGCAGCCAAGAAGGCAGCGGGGGGGAAGATACGCAGTATTTT
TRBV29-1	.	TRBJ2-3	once	CSVERGVGTDTQYF	TGCAGCGTTGAGCGAGGGGTCGGCACAGATACGCAGTATTTT
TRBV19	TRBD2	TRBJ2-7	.	CASRRGLAGAGSYEQYF	TGTGCCAGTAGGAGGGGACTAGCGGGAGCGGGCTCCTACGAGCAGTACTTC
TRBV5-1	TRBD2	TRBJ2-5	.	CASSLVAGDGKTQYF	TGCGCCAGCAGCTTGGTAGCGGGAGATGGTAAGACCCAGTACTTC
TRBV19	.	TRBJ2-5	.	CASSEFLGSRETQYF	TGTGCCAGTAGTGAGTTTTTGGGGTCTAGAGAGACCCAGTACTTC
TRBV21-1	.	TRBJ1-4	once	CASSKTRTGGNEKLFF	TGTGCCAGCAGCAAGACTCGGACAGGGGGTAATGAAAAACTGTTTTTT
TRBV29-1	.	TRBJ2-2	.	CSVGNRANTGELFF	TGCAGCGTTGGTAACAGGGCGAACACCGGGGAGCTGTTTTTT
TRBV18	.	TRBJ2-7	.	CASSPPPSSSYEQYF	TGTGCCAGCTCACCCCCTCCGTCGAGCTCCTACGAGCAGTACTTC
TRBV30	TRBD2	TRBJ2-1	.	CAWGAHLTSGRLDEQFF	TGTGCCTGGGGGGCCCACCTGACTAGCGGGAGGTTAGATGAGCAGTTCTTC
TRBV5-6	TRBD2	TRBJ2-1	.	CASSRFGIAGNYNEQFF	TGTGCCAGCAGCCGATTTGGAATAGCGGGGAACTACAATGAGCAGTTCTTC